The 26 T cell receptor beta chains presented below share a single source sample, sequenced in a study of cytomegalovirus exposure and HLA in healthy donors. TCRdb's copy holds only in-frame clones and misses some; the assay was immunoSEQ multiplex PCR. The profile shows around 250,000 clones, 80% to 95% of them singletons. Sequenced material: PBMCs. The receptors were gathered from a woman younger than 45 in good health and CMV-seronegative.

The genes are TRBV7-9 and TRBJ1-2, with 7 bases fitting TRBD1. Germline CDR1 SEHNR, CDR2 FQNEAQ (reference sequence). This CDR3 has 18 residues. Trimming cost V 5 bases and J 5 bases; bases outside gene matches: 20. The CDR3 DNA follows: TGTGCCAGCAGCCGGGTGCCCGCCAGGGGGATCTTTGAGTATGGCTACACCTTC. Translating gives CASSRVPARGIFEYGYTF. Supplemented by reference TRBV7-9 and TRBJ1-2, the full variable domain reads DTGVSQNPRHKITKRGQNVTFRCDPISEHNRLYWYRQTLGQGPEFLTYFQNEAQLEKSRLLSDRFSAERPKGSFSTLEIQRTEQGDSAMYLCASSRVPARGIFEYGYTFGSGTRLTVV.

This sequence joins TRBV27 and TRBJ2-1; TRBD2 matches at 8 bases. CDR3 size: 12 residues. Germline V gene sequence: CDR1 MNHEY, CDR2 SMNVEV (reference sequence). V gave up 3 bases and J gave up 8 bases; unmatched junction bases: 0. The CDR3 DNA is TGTGCCAGCAGTTTTAGCGGGGATGAGCAGTTCTTC. This sequence encodes CASSFSGDEQFF.

V is TRBV6-5 and J is TRBJ2-7; 11 nucleotides agree with TRBD1. This CDR3 is 14 amino acids long. From germline, CDR1 is MNHEY and CDR2 SVGAGI. V dropped 5 bases and J dropped 4; count of bases not matched to a gene: 4. The CDR3, as DNA: TGTGCCAGCAGTCCGGACAGGGGGCCATACGAGCAGTACTTC. Translated, it gives CASSPDRGPYEQYF.

This clone has only a few counts. V gene TRBV9 combines with J gene TRBJ2-5; D is unclear. CDR3 size: 14 residues. The V gene lost 2 bases and the J gene lost 5 bases, with 13 bases spanning the gap. The V gene's germline CDR1 is SGDLS and CDR2 YYNGEE. Written as DNA, the CDR3 is TGTGCCAGCAGCGTCGGTAGGGCCTATGAGACCCAGTACTTC. Its protein is CASSVGRAYETQYF.

V usage is TRBV27 and J usage is TRBJ1-5; D possibly corresponds to TRBD1 (6 bases). Trimming shortened V by 5 bases and J by 7 bases, and 12 bases separated the two germline ends. The length of the CDR3 is 13 residues. Germline CDR1 is MNHEY and CDR2 is SMNVEV (reference sequence). This chain's CDR3 is CASSPGANQPQHF. For the CDR3, the DNA is TGTGCCAGCAGTCCAGGGGCCAACCAGCCCCAGCATTTT.

The genes are TRBV18 and TRBJ1-2; 8 positions match TRBD1. The CDR3 spans 14 residues. V lost 3 bases to trimming and J lost 4 bases; unmatched junction nucleotides: 4. Germline CDR1 reads KGHSH; CDR2 reads LQKENI. The CDR3: CASSPTGEGYGYTF. In nucleotides, the CDR3 is TGTGCCAGCTCACCGACAGGGGAGGGCTATGGCTACACCTTC.

The V gene is TRBV6-6, the J gene TRBJ1-2; TRBD1 is a possible D gene (6 bases). Per the germline V gene, CDR1 is MNHNY and CDR2 is SVGAGI (reference sequence). Trimming removed 6 bases at V and 0 bases at J, with 11 bases between. The CDR3 is 14 residues long. The CDR3 coding sequence is TGTGCCAGCAGACCGGGGGCTTCTAACTATGGCTACACCTTC. Its protein is CASRPGASNYGYTF.

DNA of the CDR3: TGTGCCTGGAACTCACTAGACTACGAGCAGTACTTC. It yields the protein CAWNSLDYEQYF. V gene TRBV30 combines with J gene TRBJ2-7; a weak D match, TRBD2 (5 bases). CDR1 GTSNPN and CDR2 SVGIG come from the germline V gene (reference sequence). Trimming removed 4 bases from V and 3 bases from J, with 10 bases in between. The CDR3 is made up of 12 amino acids.

This clone showed up just once. This chain connects TRBV6-1 to TRBJ2-5; a possible D gene is TRBD2 (5 bases). The V end was cut by 2 bases, the J end by 9 bases, with 19 bases between. There are 15 residues in the CDR3. In germline, CDR1 is MNHNS, CDR2 SASEGT. The CDR3 reads CASSEQRGIGKAQYF. The CDR3 coding sequence is TGTGCCAGCAGTGAACAGAGAGGGATAGGGAAGGCCCAGTACTTC.

This clone showed up just once. The chain links TRBV6-5 to TRBJ2-1; D might be TRBD2 (7 bases). V lost 10 bases and J 5 bases, leaving 15 bases between the germline ends. The CDR3 has 13 residues. CDR1 MNHEY and CDR2 SVGAGI come from the germline V gene. The DNA of the CDR3 is TGTGCCATTAAGGAAGGGGGGGACAATGAGCAGTTCTTC. It specifies CAIKEGGDNEQFF.

The genes are TRBV15 and TRBJ2-5, with D tentatively TRBD1 or TRBD2 (5 bases each). Germline assignment: CDR1 LNHNV and CDR2 YYDKDF (reference sequence). The CDR3 runs 14 residues. Trimming pared 1 base from V and 5 bases from J, leaving 11 bases between. Here the CDR3 DNA reads TGTGCCACCAGCAGAGTGGGGGATGGGGAGACCCAGTACTTC. Protein product: CATSRVGDGETQYF.

The rearrangement links TRBV4-3 to TRBJ2-5; D gene uncertain. CDR3 length: 15 amino acids. Germline lookup yields CDR1 LGHNA and CDR2 YSLEER. The V gene lost 0 bases and the J gene lost 0 bases, with 8 bases spanning the gap. The chain's CDR3 is CASSQDRANQETQYF. For the CDR3, the DNA is TGCGCCAGCAGCCAAGATCGGGCGAACCAAGAGACCCAGTACTTC.

V usage is TRBV4-3 and J usage is TRBJ1-3; 8 bases line up with TRBD1. V was pared by 0 bases and J by 3 bases, with 4 bases of the junction left unmatched. The germline V gene has CDR1 LGHNA and CDR2 YSLEER. CDR3 length equals 16 residues. The CDR3 bases are TGCGCCAGCAGCCAAGATATGACAGGGGTTGGAAACACCATATATTTT. Translated: CASSQDMTGVGNTIYF.

This clone came up many times. The V call is TRBV19, the J call TRBJ2-7, with 8 bases matching TRBD1. Trimming removed 1 base from V and 4 bases from J; junction bases left unmatched: 6. The CDR3 is 15 amino acids. Germline loops: CDR1 LNHDA, CDR2 SQIVND (reference sequence). CDR3 sequence (DNA): TGTGCCAGTAGTATAGTCGGCAGGGGGCTTTACGAGCAGTACTTC. Translated: CASSIVGRGLYEQYF.

This clone was seen only once. The chain employs TRBV29-1 and TRBJ1-2; possible D gene TRBD1, 6 bases. Between the trimmed V and J ends, which lost 8 bases and 0 bases, there was a span of 16 bases. This CDR3 has 14 amino acids. Looked up from germline, CDR1 is SQVTM and CDR2 is ANQGSEA. For the CDR3, the DNA is TGCAGCACACCAGGGGAGCCCCCTAACTATGGCTACACCTTC. Translated: CSTPGEPPNYGYTF.

The chain links TRBV15 to TRBJ1-5; TRBD1 aligns across 8 bases. Germline CDR1 is LNHNV and CDR2 is YYDKDF (reference sequence). This CDR3 has 15 residues. With 2 bases clipped from V and 7 bases from J, the junction kept 7 bases outside the gene matches. CDR3 nucleotides: TGTGCCACCAGCAGAAGCCAGGGGGCATGGCAGCCCCAGCATTTT. Residues: CATSRSQGAWQPQHF.

The rearrangement joins TRBV27 to TRBJ2-7; TRBD1 might be the D (5 bases). The CDR3 runs to 15 residues. Trimming shortened V by 3 bases and J by 0 bases, and 12 bases separated the two germline ends. CDR1 and CDR2 from the germline V gene are MNHEY and SMNVEV (reference sequence). The CDR3 loop reads CASSFYRPSSYEQYF. In DNA form, the CDR3 reads TGTGCCAGCAGTTTCTACAGGCCGAGCTCCTACGAGCAGTACTTC.

This clone occurred once. This chain joins TRBV28 and TRBJ2-6; D ambiguous. Trimming shortened V by 6 bases and J by 0 bases, and 15 bases separated the two germline ends. The germline V gene has CDR1 MDHEN and CDR2 SYDVKM. The length of the CDR3 is 17 residues. The DNA for the CDR3 is TGTGCCAGCAGGTTTGGCAGTCGCCGCTCTGGGGCCAACGTCCTGACTTTC. Its translation: CASRFGSRRSGANVLTF.

V gene TRBV7-9 combines with J gene TRBJ2-4, with D perhaps matching TRBD1 or TRBD2 (5 bases each). The CDR3 contains 14 residues. Deletions cut 6 bases from V and 4 bases from J, with 13 bases between. CDR1 SEHNR and CDR2 FQNEAQ come from the germline V gene (reference sequence). CDR3 region: CASSPPGPKNIQYF. CDR3 sequence (DNA): TGTGCCAGCAGTCCACCGGGACCAAAAAACATTCAGTACTTC.

This chain connects TRBV9 to TRBJ2-5, with D possibly being TRBD2 (6 bases). The CDR3 is 15 amino acids. Germline V gene sequence: CDR1 SGDLS, CDR2 YYNGEE. V lost 0 bases and J lost 5, with 14 bases in between. The CDR3 here is CASSVDSGGWETQYF. CDR3 DNA: TGTGCCAGCAGCGTAGACTCCGGGGGTTGGGAGACCCAGTACTTC.

This chain's CDR3 is CASSLVAGGAGGPGELFF. CDR3 coding DNA: TGTGCCAGCAGCTTAGTGGCGGGTGGAGCGGGAGGGCCCGGGGAGCTGTTTTTT. The chain recombines TRBV7-2 with TRBJ2-2, with TRBD2 identical over 10 bases. Germline loops: CDR1 SGHTA, CDR2 FQGNSA. Trimming removed 1 base from V and 6 bases from J; junction bases left unmatched: 11. The CDR3 loop spans 18 amino acids.

The CDR3 spells CASSLSFGSGYTF. The CDR3 DNA reads as TGTGCCAGCAGTTTATCGTTCGGGAGTGGCTACACCTTC. The chain links TRBV27 to TRBJ1-2; D is unresolved. V lost 0 bases to trimming and J lost 7 bases, with 9 bases between them. The CDR3 has 13 residues. Germline V CDR1 and CDR2: MNHEY, SMNVEV (reference sequence).

J is TRBJ2-1 and V is TRBV28; a possible D gene is TRBD1 (5 bases). The CDR3 has 13 residues. The V end lost 4 bases, the J end lost 15 bases, and 19 bases lay between the germline ends. Germline-derived CDR1 and CDR2 are MDHEN and SYDVKM. The CDR3: CASSSVGQKRPFF. The CDR3 DNA reads as TGTGCCAGCAGTTCCGTAGGACAAAAGCGTCCGTTCTTC.

This rearrangement joins TRBV5-4 to TRBJ2-7, with 8 bases matching TRBD1. Trimming removed 4 bases from V and 5 bases from J; junction bases left unmatched: 8. CDR3 length: 14 residues. Germline V gene data show CDR1 as SGHNT and CDR2 as YYREEE (reference sequence). CDR3 protein: CASSPRDRRNEQYF. CDR3 bases: TGTGCCAGCAGCCCTCGGGACAGGAGAAACGAGCAGTACTTC.

The rearrangement links TRBV5-1 to TRBJ2-7, with D possibly being TRBD2 (6 bases). The CDR3 covers 15 residues. V lost 3 bases and J lost 5, with 18 bases in between. Germline CDR1 reads SGHRS; CDR2 reads YFSETQ. Here the CDR3 DNA reads TGCGCCAGCAGCTCCGCATTCAGTTCGGGAGACGAGCAGTACTTC. Translated, it gives CASSSAFSSGDEQYF.

In this sample, this clone turned up once. The V and J genes are TRBV7-9 and TRBJ2-3; D might be TRBD1 (5 bases). The CDR3 is made up of 13 amino acids. Between the trimmed V and J ends, which lost 3 bases and 6 bases, there was a span of 10 bases. In germline, CDR1 is SEHNR, CDR2 FQNEAQ (reference sequence). The CDR3 DNA is TGTGCCAGCAGCTTTGACAGTTACGATACGCAGTATTTT. It encodes CASSFDSYDTQYF.